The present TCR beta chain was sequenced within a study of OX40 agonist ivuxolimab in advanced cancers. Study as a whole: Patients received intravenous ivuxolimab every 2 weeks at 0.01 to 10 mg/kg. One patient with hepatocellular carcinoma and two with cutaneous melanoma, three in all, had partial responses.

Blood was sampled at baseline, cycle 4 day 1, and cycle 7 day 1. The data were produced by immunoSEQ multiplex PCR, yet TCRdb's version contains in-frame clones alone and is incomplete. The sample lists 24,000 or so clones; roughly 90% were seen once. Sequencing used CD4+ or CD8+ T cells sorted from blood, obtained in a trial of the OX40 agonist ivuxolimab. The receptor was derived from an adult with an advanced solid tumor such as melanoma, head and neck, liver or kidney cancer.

In DNA, the CDR3 is TGTGCCAGTAGTATAGAAACGCCATGGGGACTAGCGGGAGATCCCTACGAGCAGTACTTC. Its protein is CASSIETPWGLAGDPYEQYF. The genes are TRBV19 and TRBJ2-7, with 14 bases fitting TRBD2. The CDR3 sequence is 20 residues long. CDR1 and CDR2 from the germline V gene are LNHDA and SQIVND (reference sequence). The V gene end was trimmed by 0 bases and the J gene end by 2 bases; junction bases not matched to a gene: 12.